The clone carrying this TCR beta chain occurred a few times. The antigen remains undetermined. The J segment lost 5 bases and the V segment lost 6 bases, leaving 4 bases of the junction unmatched. The CDR3 covers 12 residues. Germline assignment: CDR1 DFQATT and CDR2 SNEGSKA (reference sequence). The beta constant-region primer was an equimolar mix of two oligonucleotides covering TRBC1 and TRBC2. TCRdb called the UMI-ligation and nested PCR reads again in MiXCR, with one record for every CDR3 protein. The sample contains roughly 140,000 distinct CDR3 sequences, over 15% of which appear only once. The data were obtained in a study of naive and memory T cell subsets. Findings and limits, study-wide: In naive cells, over 95% of TCR sequences were seen only once.

CMV status came from CD4+ T cell IFNgamma after overnight CMV lysate stimulation of fresh PBMCs. The receptor's source is a human donor in good health. The chain combines TRBV20-1 with TRBJ1-1, with TRBD1 matching 9 bases. Specimen: naive CD4+ T cells from blood. The CDR3 DNA reads TGCAGTGCCCAAGGACAGGGGACTGAAGCTTTCTTT. This encodes CSAQGQGTEAFF.